This T cell receptor (beta chain) originates from a study of regulatory T cells in long-lasting Graves disease. This clonotype was seen many times. The antigen is unknown. Time point reported: persistent/refractory GD, antithyroid drugs over 5 years with positive TRAb. PBMC RNA served as the TCR library source. From an endocrinology department in Xi'an, China, came the patients. Building the TCR beta libraries relied on iRepertoire HTBI primers, and CDR3 regions underwent Arm-PCR. TCRdb redid the calling of the multiplex PCR reads with MiXCR, one entry per CDR3 protein. The repertoire holds 400,000 to 500,000 distinct CDR3 sequences, 20% to 25% seen once, with roughly 6.9% in the top ten. The germline V gene has CDR1 SGHTA and CDR2 FQGNSA. With 5 bases removed from V and 5 bases from J, the gap between germline ends came to 15 bases. The CDR3 length is 14 residues. Overall study results and limits: TCR diversity was lower in persistent Graves' patients (versus newly diagnosed ones). Persistent disease favored TRBV28, TRBJ1-2 and TRBJ2-5.

The TCR comes from a female donor with Graves disease. The sample here was peripheral blood mononuclear cells (PBMCs), taken when the disease was refractory, from a patient treated with antithyroid drugs. The chain recombines TRBV7-2 with TRBJ1-2; D might be TRBD1 (5 bases). The CDR3 nucleotides read TGTGCCAGCAGCCCCAACCCACAGGATTATGGCTACACCTTC. Its protein is CASSPNPQDYGYTF.